This TCR beta chain was sequenced for a study of OX40 agonist ivuxolimab in advanced cancers. At the level of the whole study: The costimulatory receptor OX40 (CD134) was targeted by ivuxolimab, a fully human IgG2 agonistic monoclonal antibody. Intravenous ivuxolimab was administered to patients every 2 weeks at six dose levels: 0.01, 0.1, 0.3, 1.5, 3 and 10 mg/kg. Of the roughly 51 patients in dose escalation, around 19 had hepatocellular carcinoma, roughly 15 had melanoma, 9 had renal cell carcinoma and 9 had head and neck cancer. In the dose-escalation cohort, 65% to 90% of patients were male, and the mean age was approximately 60 years, with a range of about 20 to 79. Prior anti-PD-1, anti-PD-L1 or anti-CTLA-4 therapy was permitted, and 40% of dose-escalation patients had received checkpoint inhibitors. Partial responses occurred in three dose-escalation patients, of whom one had hepatocellular carcinoma and two had cutaneous melanoma. The point of sequencing TCRbeta in the periphery was to test whether ivuxolimab changed TCR sequence diversity and drove clonal T-cell expansion. The paper reports the monotherapy dose-escalation portion (N of about 50 patients) of the phase I ivuxolimab trial. General findings and caveats noted by the study authors: In the 0.1-3.0 mg/kg groups, partial responders had among the lowest normalized peripheral clonal expansion, particularly in CD8+ T cells. Low levels of normalized T-cell clonal expansion were also seen in some patients who did not respond. At doses of 0.1 to 3.0 mg/kg, clonal expansion of both CD4+ and CD8+ T cells in blood was seen between baseline and week 6. After ivuxolimab, expanded clones were on average more numerous among CD8+ T cells than among CD4+ T cells. The antigen specificity of the clonally expanded peripheral T cells was not determined.

Of note for this clone: Its recognized antigen is unknown. No base qualities exist here, and no much larger clone lies one base off it.

For sequencing of the TCRbeta CDR3 region, genomic DNA was extracted from the sorted cells. The immunoSEQ Assay was used to sequence the TCRbeta CDR3 regions. TCRdb carries this immuneACCESS record with in-frame sequences only. Its versions omit some clonotypes, under half of them owing to an unresolved V gene in the studies checked, with the rest unexplained. This sample has about 38,000 clones in its table, and roughly 85% of those were observed once. Around 21% of the sample is held by the ten biggest clonotypes. The trial excluded patients who had a history of autoimmune disease or were on systemic immunosuppression. Peripheral blood for TCR sequencing was collected from all dose cohorts at baseline, on cycle 4 day 1, and on cycle 7 day 1. Samples came from an open-label, multicenter, first-in-human phase I dose-escalation trial of ivuxolimab. The trial enrolled adults with locally advanced or metastatic head and neck squamous cell, hepatocellular, melanoma or renal cell carcinoma. Before TCR sequencing, CD4+ T cells and CD8+ T cells were sorted from peripheral blood as separate populations.

V has 7 bases trimmed and J has 2 bases trimmed; junction bases matching no gene number 8. CDR1 and CDR2, looked up from the germline V gene, are MDHEN and SYDVKM. CDR3 length: 15 amino acids, cysteine to phenylalanine. Here the CDR3 DNA is all that survives: 45 bases in frame from base 1. The sample was CD4+ or CD8+ T cells sorted from blood, taken in a trial of the OX40 agonist ivuxolimab. The sequence joins TRBV28 to TRBJ2-3; a stretch of 8 junction bases matches TRBD1. The receptor was isolated from an adult with an advanced solid tumor such as melanoma, head and neck, liver or kidney cancer. The DNA sequence follows: TGTGCCAGCACCAGGACAGGGTCTTACACAGATACGCAGTATTTT. Its translation reads: CASTRTGSYTDTQYF.